This T cell receptor (beta chain) was captured by sequencing in a study of regulatory T cells in long-lasting Graves disease. Arm-PCR of CDR3 regions and iRepertoire HTBI primers were the basis on which TCR beta libraries were built. TCRdb re-called the multiplex PCR reads with MiXCR, one entry per CDR3 protein. The sample includes about 470,000 distinct CDR3 sequences, about 22% of them seen just once. Time point defined: persistent/refractory GD, antithyroid drugs over 5 years with positive TRAb. PBMCs were the source of the RNA used for TCR sequencing. This clonotype came up many times. The CDR3 is 15 amino acids. Germline V gene sequence: CDR1 MNHEY, CDR2 SMNVEV (reference sequence). Trimming pared 5 bases from V and 4 bases from J, leaving 15 bases between.

Sequenced here: peripheral blood mononuclear cells (PBMCs), sampled when the disease was refractory, from a patient treated with antithyroid drugs. This TCR was recovered from a female donor with Graves disease. The chain combines TRBV27 with TRBJ2-4; D assignment may be TRBD1 or TRBD2 (5 bases each). The CDR3 sequence is CASSGTLGPKNIQYF. DNA for the CDR3: TGTGCCAGCAGTGGGACCTTGGGACCTAAAAACATTCAGTACTTC.